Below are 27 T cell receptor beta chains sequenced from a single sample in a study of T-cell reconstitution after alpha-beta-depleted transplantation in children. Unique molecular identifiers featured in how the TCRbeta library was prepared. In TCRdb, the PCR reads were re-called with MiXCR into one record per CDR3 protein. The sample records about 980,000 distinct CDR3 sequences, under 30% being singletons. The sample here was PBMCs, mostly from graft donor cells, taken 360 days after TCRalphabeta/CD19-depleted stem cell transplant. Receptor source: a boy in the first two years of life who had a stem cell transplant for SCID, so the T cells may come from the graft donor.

The chain's CDR3 is CASSQDPTGGTRANVLTF. CDR3 in DNA: TGTGCCAGCAGCCAAGACCCTACGGGGGGAACTAGGGCCAACGTCCTGACTTTC. V is TRBV4-2 and J is TRBJ2-6; TRBD2 matches at 7 bases. The CDR3 extends over 18 amino acids. Germline values: CDR1 LGHNA, CDR2 YNFKEQ. The ends lost 0 bases at V and 5 bases at J; junction bases unmatched: 10.

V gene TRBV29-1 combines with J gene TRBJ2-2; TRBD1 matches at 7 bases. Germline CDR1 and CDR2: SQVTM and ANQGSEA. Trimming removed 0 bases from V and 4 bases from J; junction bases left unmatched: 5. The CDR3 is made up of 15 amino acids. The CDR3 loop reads CSVEDRDSFTGELFF. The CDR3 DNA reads TGCAGCGTTGAAGACCGGGACAGCTTCACCGGGGAGCTGTTTTTT.

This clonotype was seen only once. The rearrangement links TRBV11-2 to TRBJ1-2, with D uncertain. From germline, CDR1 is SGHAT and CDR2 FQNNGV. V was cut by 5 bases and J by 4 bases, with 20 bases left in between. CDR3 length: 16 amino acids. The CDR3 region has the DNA TGTGCCAGCAGCCCCCGCGCGGCGGGCAATTCCTATGGCTACACCTTC. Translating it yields CASSPRAAGNSYGYTF.

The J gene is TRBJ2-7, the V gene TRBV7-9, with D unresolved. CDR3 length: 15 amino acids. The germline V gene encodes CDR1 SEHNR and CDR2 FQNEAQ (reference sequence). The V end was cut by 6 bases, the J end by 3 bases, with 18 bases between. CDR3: CASRPIGVRSYEQYF. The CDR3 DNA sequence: TGTGCCAGCAGGCCAATAGGTGTCCGCAGCTACGAGCAGTACTTC. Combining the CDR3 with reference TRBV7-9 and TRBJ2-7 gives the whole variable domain DTGVSQNPRHKITKRGQNVTFRCDPISEHNRLYWYRQTLGQGPEFLTYFQNEAQLEKSRLLSDRFSAERPKGSFSTLEIQRTEQGDSAMYLCASRPIGVRSYEQYFGPGTRLTVT.

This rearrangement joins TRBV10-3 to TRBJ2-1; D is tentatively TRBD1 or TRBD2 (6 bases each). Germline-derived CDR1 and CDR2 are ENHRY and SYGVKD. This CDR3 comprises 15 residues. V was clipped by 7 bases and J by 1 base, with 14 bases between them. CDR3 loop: CAINPGAGSYNEQFF. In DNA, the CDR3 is TGTGCCATCAATCCGGGGGCTGGATCCTACAATGAGCAGTTCTTC.

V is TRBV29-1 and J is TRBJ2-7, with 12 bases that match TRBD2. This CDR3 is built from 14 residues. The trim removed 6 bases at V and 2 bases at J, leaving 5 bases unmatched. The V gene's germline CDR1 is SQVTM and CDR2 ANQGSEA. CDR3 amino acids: CSVNLAGGTYEQYF. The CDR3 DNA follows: TGCAGCGTCAATCTAGCGGGGGGGACCTACGAGCAGTACTTC.

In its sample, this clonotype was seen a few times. The CDR3: CAWSEGGLNEAFF. The CDR3 DNA follows: TGTGCCTGGAGTGAGGGGGGGCTGAATGAAGCTTTCTTT. The chain uses TRBV30 and TRBJ1-1; a possible D gene is TRBD1 (6 bases). Germline values: CDR1 GTSNPN, CDR2 SVGIG (reference sequence). V was trimmed by 1 base and J by 7 bases, leaving 13 bases between them. The CDR3 sequence is 13 residues long.

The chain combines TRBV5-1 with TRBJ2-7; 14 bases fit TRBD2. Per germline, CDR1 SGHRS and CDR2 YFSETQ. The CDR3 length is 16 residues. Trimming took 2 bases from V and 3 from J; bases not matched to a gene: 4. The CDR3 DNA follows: TGCGCCAGCAGCTTAGGGACTAGCGGGAGTTTCTACGAGCAGTACTTC. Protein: CASSLGTSGSFYEQYF.

The CDR3: CASSLDSPYEAFF. The CDR3 nucleotides are TGTGCCAGCAGTTTGGACAGCCCATATGAAGCTTTCTTT. The chain recombines TRBV12-3 or TRBV12-4 with TRBJ1-1, with a possible D match to TRBD1 (6 bases). The V end lost 3 bases, the J end lost 7 bases, and 12 bases lay between the germline ends. The CDR3 loop spans 13 amino acids.

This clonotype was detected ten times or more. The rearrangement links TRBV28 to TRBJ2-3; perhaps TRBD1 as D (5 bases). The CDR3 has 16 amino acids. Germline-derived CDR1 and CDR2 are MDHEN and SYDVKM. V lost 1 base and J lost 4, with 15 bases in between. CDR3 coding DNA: TGTGCCAGCAGTTTATTATGGGGCCTAAACGCAGATACGCAGTATTTT. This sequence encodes CASSLLWGLNADTQYF.

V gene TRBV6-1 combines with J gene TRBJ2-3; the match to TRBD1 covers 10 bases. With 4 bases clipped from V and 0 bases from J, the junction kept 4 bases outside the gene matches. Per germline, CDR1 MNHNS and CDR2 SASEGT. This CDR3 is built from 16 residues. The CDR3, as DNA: TGTGCCAGCAGTGGGGGGGACAGGGGCAGCACAGATACGCAGTATTTT. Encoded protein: CASSGGDRGSTDTQYF.

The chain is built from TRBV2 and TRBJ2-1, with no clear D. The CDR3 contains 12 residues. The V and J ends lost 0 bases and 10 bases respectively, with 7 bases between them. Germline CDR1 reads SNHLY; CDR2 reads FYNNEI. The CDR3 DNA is TGTGCCAGCAGTGAAGCCCCTTGGGAGCAGTTCTTC. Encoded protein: CASSEAPWEQFF. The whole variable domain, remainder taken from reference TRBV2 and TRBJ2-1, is EPEVTQTPSHQVTQMGQEVILRCVPISNHLYFYWYRQILGQKVEFLVSFYNNEISEKSEIFDDQFSVERPDGSNFTLKIRSTKLEDSAMYFCASSEAPWEQFFGPGTRLTVL.

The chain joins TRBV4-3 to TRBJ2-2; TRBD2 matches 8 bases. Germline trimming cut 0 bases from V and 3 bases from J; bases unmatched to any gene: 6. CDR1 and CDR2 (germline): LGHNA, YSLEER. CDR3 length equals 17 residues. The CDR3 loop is CASSQENSGVYTGELFF. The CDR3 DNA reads TGCGCCAGCAGCCAAGAGAATAGCGGGGTGTACACCGGGGAGCTGTTTTTT.

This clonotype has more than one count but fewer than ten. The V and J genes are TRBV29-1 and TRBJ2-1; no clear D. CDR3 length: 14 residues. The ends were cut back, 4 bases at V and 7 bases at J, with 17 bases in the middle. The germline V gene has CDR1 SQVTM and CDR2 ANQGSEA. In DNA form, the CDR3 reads TGCAGCGTTGTCGCTTCGGCTGCCGTTAATGAGCAGTTCTTC. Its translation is CSVVASAAVNEQFF.

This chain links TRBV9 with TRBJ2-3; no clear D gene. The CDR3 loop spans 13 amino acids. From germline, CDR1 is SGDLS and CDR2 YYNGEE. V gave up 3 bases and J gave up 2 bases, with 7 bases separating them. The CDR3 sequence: CASSADPTDTQYF. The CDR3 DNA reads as TGTGCCAGCAGCGCCGATCCCACAGATACGCAGTATTTT.

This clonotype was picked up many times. CDR3 in amino acids: CASSSRLYGYTF. In DNA form, the CDR3 reads TGTGCCAGCAGTTCCAGACTCTATGGCTACACCTTC. The J gene is TRBJ1-2, the V gene TRBV28; D is unclear. Germline V lookup: CDR1 MDHEN, CDR2 SYDVKM. This CDR3 region has 12 residues. V was cut by 4 bases and J by 4 bases, with 7 bases left in between.

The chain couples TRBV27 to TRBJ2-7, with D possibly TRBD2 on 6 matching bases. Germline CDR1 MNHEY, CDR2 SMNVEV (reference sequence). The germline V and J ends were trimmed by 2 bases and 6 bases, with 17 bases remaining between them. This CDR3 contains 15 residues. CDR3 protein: CASSLIGSLGGEQYF. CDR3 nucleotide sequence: TGTGCCAGCAGTTTAATCGGTAGCCTCGGGGGCGAGCAGTACTTC.

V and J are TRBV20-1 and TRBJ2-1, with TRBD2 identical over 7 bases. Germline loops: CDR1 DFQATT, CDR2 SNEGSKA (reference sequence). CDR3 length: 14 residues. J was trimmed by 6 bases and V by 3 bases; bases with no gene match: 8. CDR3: CSARAGGSSNEQFF. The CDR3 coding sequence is TGCAGTGCTAGGGCTGGCGGGAGCTCCAATGAGCAGTTCTTC.

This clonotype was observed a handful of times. The CDR3 region is CSARMGGPTQYF. The CDR3 DNA reads as TGCAGTGCTAGAATGGGGGGCCCGACCCAGTACTTC. The V call is TRBV20-1, the J call TRBJ2-5; perhaps D is TRBD1 or TRBD2 (6 bases each). CDR1 DFQATT and CDR2 SNEGSKA come from the germline V gene (reference sequence). Trimming took off 2 bases at V and 7 bases at J, with 11 bases between the two ends. CDR3 length: 12 residues.

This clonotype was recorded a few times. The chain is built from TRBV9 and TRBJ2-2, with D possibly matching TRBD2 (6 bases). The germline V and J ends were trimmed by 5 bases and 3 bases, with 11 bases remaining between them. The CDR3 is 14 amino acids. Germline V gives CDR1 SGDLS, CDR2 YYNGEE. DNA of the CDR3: TGTGCCAGCAGATCGCGGGGTGACACCGGGGAGCTGTTTTTT. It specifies CASRSRGDTGELFF.

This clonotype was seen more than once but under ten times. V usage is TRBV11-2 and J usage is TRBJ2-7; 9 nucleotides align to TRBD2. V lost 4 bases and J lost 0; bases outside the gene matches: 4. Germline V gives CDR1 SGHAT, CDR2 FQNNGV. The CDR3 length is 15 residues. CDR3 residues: CASSSSGVSSYEQYF. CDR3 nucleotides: TGTGCCAGCAGCTCTAGCGGGGTAAGCTCCTACGAGCAGTACTTC.

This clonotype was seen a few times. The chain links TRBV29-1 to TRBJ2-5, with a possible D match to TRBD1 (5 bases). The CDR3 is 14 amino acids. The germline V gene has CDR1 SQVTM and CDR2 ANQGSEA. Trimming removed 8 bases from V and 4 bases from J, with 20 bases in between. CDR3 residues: CSHSAGKIIETQYF. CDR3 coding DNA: TGCAGCCACAGTGCAGGGAAGATCATAGAGACCCAGTACTTC.

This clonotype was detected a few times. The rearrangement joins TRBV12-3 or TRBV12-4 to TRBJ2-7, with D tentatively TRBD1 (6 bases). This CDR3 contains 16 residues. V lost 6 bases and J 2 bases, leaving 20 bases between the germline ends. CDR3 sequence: CASSSRGGTDAYEQYF. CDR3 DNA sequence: TGTGCCAGCAGCTCCAGGGGTGGGACGGACGCCTACGAGCAGTACTTC.

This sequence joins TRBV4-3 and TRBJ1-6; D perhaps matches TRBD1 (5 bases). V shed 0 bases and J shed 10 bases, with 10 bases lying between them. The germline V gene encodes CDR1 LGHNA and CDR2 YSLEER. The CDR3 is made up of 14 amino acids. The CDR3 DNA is TGCGCCAGCAGCCAAGACAGGGTGGAGTCACCCCTCCACTTT. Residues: CASSQDRVESPLHF.

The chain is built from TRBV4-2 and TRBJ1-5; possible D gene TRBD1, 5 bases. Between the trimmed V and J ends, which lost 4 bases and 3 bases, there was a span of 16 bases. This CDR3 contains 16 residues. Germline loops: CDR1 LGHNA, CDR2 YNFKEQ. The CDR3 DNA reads TGTGCCAGCAGCCCCGGGACGGCAACCTTCAATCAGCCCCAGCATTTT. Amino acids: CASSPGTATFNQPQHF.

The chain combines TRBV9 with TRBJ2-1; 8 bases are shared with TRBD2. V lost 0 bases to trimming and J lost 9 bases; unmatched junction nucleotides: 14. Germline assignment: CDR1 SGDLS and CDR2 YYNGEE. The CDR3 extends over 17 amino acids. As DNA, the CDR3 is TGTGCCAGCAGCGTAGGATTGCGGGTAGCGGGGATTCCTGAGCAGTTCTTC. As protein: CASSVGLRVAGIPEQFF.

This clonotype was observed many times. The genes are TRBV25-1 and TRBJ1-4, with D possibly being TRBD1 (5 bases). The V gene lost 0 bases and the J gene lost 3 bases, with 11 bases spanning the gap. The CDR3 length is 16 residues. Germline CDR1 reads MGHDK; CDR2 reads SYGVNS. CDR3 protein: CASSEYRWGANEKLFF. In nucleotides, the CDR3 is TGTGCCAGCAGTGAATATCGATGGGGGGCTAATGAAAAACTGTTTTTT.